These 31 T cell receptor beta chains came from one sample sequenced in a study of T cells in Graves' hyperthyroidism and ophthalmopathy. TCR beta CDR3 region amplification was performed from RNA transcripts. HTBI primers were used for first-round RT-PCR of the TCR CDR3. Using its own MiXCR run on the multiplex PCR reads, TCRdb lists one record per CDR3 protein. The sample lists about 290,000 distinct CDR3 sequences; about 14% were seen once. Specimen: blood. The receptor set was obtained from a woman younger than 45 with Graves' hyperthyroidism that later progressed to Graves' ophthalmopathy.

CDR3 coding DNA: TGTGCCACCAGCAGAGCGGGGGCCACCCGGGGGACTAATGAAAAACTGTTTTTT. Translating it yields CATSRAGATRGTNEKLFF. The chain couples TRBV15 to TRBJ1-4; possibly TRBD1 for D (6 bases). Germline V gives CDR1 LNHNV, CDR2 YYDKDF (reference sequence). Trimming stripped 1 base from V and 2 bases from J, with 17 bases between. This CDR3 has 18 amino acids.

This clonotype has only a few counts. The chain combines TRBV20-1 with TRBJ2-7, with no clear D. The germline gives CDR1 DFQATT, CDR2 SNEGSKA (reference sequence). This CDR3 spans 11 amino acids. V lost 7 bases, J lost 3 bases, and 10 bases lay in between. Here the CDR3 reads CSGVLSYEQYF. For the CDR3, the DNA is TGCAGTGGTGTCCTCAGCTACGAGCAGTACTTC.

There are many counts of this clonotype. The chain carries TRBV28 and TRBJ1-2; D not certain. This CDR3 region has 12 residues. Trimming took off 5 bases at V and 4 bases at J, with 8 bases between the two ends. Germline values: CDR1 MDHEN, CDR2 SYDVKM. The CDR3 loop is CASSKHGYGYTF. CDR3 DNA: TGTGCCAGCAGTAAACATGGCTATGGCTACACCTTC.

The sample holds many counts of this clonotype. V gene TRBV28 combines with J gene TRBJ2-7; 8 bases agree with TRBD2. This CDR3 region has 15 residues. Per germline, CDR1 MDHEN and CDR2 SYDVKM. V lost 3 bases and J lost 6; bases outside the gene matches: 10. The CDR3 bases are TGTGCCAGCAGTTTGGGCGGGACTAGAAGCCGCGAGCAGTACTTC. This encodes CASSLGGTRSREQYF.

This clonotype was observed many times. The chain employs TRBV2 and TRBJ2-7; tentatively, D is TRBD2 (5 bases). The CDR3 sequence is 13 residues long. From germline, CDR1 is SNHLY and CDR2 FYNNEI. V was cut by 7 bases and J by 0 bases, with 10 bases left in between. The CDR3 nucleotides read TGTGCCAGCAAAGGACTCAGCTCCTACGAGCAGTACTTC. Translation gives CASKGLSSYEQYF.

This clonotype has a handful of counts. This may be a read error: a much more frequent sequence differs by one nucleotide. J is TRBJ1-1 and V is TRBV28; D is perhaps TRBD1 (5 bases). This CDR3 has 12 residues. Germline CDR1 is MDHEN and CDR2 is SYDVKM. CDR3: CGSSPLGRQAFF. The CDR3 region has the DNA TGTGGCAGCTCCCCCCTGGGTCGACAGGCTTTCTTT.

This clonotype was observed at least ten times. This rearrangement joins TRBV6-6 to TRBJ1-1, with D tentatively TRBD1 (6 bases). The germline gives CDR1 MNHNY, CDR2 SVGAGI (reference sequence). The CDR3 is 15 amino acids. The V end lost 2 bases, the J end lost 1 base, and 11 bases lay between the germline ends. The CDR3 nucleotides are TGTGCCAGCAGTTACCAGATGGGGGCGAACACTGAAGCTTTCTTT. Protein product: CASSYQMGANTEAFF.

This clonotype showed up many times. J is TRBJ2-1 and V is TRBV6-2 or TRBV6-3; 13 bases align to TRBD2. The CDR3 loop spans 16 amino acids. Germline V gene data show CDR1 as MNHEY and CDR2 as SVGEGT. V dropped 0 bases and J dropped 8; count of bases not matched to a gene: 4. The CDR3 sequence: CASSYSLGLAGDEQFF. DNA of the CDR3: TGTGCCAGCAGTTACTCTCTCGGACTAGCGGGAGATGAGCAGTTCTTC.

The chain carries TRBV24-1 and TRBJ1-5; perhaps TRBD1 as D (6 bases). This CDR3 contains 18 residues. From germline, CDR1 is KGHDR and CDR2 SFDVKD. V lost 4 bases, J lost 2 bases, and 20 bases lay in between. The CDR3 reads CATSENRDNRGGNQPQHF. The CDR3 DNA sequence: TGTGCCACCAGTGAAAACCGGGACAACCGGGGAGGCAATCAGCCCCAGCATTTT.

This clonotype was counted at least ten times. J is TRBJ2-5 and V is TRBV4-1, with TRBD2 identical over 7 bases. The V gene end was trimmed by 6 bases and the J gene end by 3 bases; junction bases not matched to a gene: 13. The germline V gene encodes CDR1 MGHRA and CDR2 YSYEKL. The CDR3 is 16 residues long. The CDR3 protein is CASSHSLAGTKETQYF. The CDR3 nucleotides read TGCGCCAGCAGTCATTCACTAGCCGGGACTAAAGAGACCCAGTACTTC.

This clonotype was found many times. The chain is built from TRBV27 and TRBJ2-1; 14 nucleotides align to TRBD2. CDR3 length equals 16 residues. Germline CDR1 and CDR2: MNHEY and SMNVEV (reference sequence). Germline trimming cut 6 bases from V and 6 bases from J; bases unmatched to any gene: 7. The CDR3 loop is CASRSGTSGRTNEQFF. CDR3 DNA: TGTGCCAGCAGAAGTGGGACTAGCGGGAGAACCAATGAGCAGTTCTTC.

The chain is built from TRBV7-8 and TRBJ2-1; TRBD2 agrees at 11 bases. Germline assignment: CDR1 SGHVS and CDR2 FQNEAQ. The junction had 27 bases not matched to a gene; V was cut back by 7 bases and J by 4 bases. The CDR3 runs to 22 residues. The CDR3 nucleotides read TGTGCCAGCACCGTACCCGTACCCCCCCCAAGACTAGCGGGGAACGGTTACAATGAGCAGTTCTTC. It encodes CASTVPVPPPRLAGNGYNEQFF.

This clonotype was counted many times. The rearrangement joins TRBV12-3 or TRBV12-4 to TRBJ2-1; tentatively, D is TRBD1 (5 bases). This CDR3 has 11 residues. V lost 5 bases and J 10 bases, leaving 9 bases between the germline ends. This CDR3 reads CASSPGHEQFF. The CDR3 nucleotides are TGTGCCAGCAGTCCAGGACACGAGCAGTTCTTC.

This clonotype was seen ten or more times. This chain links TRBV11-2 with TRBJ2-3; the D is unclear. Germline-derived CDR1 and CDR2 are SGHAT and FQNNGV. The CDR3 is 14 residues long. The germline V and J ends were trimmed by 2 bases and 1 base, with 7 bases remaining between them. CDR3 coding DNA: TGTGCCAGCAGCTTATCCCTAGGCACAGATACGCAGTATTTT. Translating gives CASSLSLGTDTQYF. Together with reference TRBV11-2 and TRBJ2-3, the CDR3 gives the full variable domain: EAGVAQSPRYKIIEKRQSVAFWCNPISGHATLYWYQQILGQGPKLLIQFQNNGVVDDSQLPKDRFSAERLKGVDSTLKIQPAKLEDSAVYLCASSLSLGTDTQYFGPGTRLTVL.

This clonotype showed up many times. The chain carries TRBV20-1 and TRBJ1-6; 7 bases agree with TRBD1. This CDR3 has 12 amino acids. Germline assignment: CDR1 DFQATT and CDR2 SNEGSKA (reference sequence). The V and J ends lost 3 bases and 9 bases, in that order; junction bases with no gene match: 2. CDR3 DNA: TGCAGTGCTAGTAGGACAGGTTCACCCCTCCACTTT. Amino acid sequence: CSASRTGSPLHF.

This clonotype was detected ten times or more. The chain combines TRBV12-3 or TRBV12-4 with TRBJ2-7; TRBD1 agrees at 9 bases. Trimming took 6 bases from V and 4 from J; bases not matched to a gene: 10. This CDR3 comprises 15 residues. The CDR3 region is CASSPAGTGSYEQYF. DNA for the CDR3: TGTGCCAGCAGCCCAGCCGGGACAGGGAGTTACGAGCAGTACTTC.

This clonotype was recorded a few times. The CDR3 spells CASSLHVEGEAFF. The CDR3, as DNA: TGTGCCAGCAGCTTGCACGTCGAGGGTGAAGCTTTCTTT. The chain uses TRBV5-5 and TRBJ1-1; D unclear. The V end was cut by 1 base, the J end by 7 bases, with 11 bases between. Germline CDR1 SGHKS, CDR2 YYEKEE (reference sequence). The CDR3 is 13 amino acids.

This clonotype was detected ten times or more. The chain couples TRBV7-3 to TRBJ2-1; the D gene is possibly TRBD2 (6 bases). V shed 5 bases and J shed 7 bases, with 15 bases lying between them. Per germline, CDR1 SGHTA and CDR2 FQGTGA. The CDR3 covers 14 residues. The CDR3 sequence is CASSQAGGGNEQFF. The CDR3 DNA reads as TGTGCCAGCAGCCAAGCCGGAGGAGGGAATGAGCAGTTCTTC.

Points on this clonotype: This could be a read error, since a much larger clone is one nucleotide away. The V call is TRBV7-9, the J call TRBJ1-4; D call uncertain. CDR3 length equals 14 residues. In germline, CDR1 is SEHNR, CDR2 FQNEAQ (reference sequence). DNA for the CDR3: TGTGCCAGAAGCTTGTCCCTTACTAGCGAAAAACTGTTTTTT. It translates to CARSLSLTSEKLFF.

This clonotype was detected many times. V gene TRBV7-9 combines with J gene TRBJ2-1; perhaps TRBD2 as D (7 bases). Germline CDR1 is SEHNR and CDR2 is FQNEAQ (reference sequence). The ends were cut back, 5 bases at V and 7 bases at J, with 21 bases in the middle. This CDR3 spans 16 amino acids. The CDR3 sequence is CASSPWRGRERNEQFF. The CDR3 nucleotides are TGTGCCAGCAGCCCTTGGCGGGGGCGGGAGCGGAATGAGCAGTTCTTC. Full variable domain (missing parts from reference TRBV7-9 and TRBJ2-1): DTGVSQNPRHKITKRGQNVTFRCDPISEHNRLYWYRQTLGQGPEFLTYFQNEAQLEKSRLLSDRFSAERPKGSFSTLEIQRTEQGDSAMYLCASSPWRGRERNEQFFGPGTRLTVL.

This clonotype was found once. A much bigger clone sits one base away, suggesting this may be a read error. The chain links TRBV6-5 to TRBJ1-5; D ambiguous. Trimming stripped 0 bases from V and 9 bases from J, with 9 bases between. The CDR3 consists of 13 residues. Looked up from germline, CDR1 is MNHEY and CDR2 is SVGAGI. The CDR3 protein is CASSYSAGRPQHF. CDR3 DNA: TGTGCCAGCAGTTACTCAGCGGGGAGGCCCCAGCATTTT.

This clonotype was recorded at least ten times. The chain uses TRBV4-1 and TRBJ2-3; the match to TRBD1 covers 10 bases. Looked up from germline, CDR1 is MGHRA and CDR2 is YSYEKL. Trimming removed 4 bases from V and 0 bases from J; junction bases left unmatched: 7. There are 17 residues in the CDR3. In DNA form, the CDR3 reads TGCGCCAGCAGCCCCTTGAGGACAGGGGGAAGCACAGATACGCAGTATTTT. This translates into CASSPLRTGGSTDTQYF.

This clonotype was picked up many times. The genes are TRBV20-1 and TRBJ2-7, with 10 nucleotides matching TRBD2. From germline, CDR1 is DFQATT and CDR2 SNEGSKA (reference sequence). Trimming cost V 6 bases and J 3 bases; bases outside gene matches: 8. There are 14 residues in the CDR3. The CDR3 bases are TGCAGTGCGGAATGGGCTAGCGGGGGCTACGAGCAGTACTTC. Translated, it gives CSAEWASGGYEQYF.

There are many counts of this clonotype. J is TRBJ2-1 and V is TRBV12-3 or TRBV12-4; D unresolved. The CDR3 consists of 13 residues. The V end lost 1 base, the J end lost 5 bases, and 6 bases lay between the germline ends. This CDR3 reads CASSLGQDNEQFF. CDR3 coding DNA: TGTGCCAGCAGTTTAGGCCAGGACAATGAGCAGTTCTTC.

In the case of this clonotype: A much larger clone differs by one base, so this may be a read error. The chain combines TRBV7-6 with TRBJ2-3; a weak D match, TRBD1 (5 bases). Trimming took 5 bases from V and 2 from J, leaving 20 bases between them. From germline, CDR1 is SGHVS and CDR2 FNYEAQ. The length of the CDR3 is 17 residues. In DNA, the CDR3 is TGTGCCAGCAGCCAACTACCGACAGAACTACACACAGATACGCAGTATTTT. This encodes CASSQLPTELHTDTQYF. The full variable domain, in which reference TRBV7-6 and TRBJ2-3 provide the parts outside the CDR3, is GAGVSQSPRYKVTKRGQDVALRCDPISGHVSLYWYRQALGQGPEFLTYFNYEAQQDKSGLPNDRFSAERPEGSISTLTIQRTEQRDSAMYRCASSQLPTELHTDTQYFGPGTRLTVL.

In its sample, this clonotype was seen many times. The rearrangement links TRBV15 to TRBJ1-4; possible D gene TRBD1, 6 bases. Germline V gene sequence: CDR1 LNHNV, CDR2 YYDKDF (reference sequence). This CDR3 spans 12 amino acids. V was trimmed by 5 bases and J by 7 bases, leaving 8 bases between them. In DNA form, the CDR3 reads TGTGCCACCAGCGGGGGGCCTGAAAAACTGTTTTTT. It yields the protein CATSGGPEKLFF.

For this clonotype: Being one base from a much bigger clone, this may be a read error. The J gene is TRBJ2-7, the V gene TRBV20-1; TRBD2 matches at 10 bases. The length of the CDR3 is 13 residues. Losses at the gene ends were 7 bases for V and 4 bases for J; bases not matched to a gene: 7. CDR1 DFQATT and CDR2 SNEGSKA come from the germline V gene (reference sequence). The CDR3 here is CSGRASGSYEQYF. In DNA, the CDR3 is TGCAGTGGGAGGGCTAGCGGGAGTTACGAGCAGTACTTC.

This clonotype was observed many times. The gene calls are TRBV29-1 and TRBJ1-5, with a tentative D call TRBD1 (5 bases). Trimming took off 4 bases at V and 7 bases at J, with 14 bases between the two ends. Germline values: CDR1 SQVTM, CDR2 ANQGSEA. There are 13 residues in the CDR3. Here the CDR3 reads CSVGQSSRQPQHF. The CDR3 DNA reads TGCAGCGTTGGACAGTCATCCAGGCAGCCCCAGCATTTT.

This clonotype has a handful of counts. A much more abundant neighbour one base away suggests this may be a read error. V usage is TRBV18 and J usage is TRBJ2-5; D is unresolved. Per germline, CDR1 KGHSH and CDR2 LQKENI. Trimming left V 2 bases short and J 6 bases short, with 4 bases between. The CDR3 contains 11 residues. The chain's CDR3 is CASSPMKTQYF. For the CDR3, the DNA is TGTGCCAGCTCACCAATGAAGACCCAGTACTTC.

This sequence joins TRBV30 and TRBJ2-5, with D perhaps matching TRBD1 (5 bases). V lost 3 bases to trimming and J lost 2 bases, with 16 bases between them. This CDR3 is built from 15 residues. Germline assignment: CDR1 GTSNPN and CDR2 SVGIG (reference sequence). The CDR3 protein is CAWRYGGRVQETQYF. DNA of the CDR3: TGTGCCTGGAGATACGGTGGCAGGGTACAAGAGACCCAGTACTTC.

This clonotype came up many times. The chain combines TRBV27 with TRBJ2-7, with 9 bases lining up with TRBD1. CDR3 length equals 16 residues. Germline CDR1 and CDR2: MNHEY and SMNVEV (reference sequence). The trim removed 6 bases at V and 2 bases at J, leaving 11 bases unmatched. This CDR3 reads CASRSPVRDRAYEQYF. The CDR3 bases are TGTGCCAGCAGATCTCCTGTCCGGGACAGGGCCTACGAGCAGTACTTC.